The present T cell receptor (beta chain) was sequenced within a study of shared clonotypes between healthy human individuals. Per the germline V gene, CDR1 is SGHNT and CDR2 is YYREEE (reference sequence). V lost 0 bases to trimming and J lost 0 bases, with 9 bases between them. The CDR3 loop spans 16 amino acids. As regards this clone: Its antigen is unknown.

The test was conducted at deep level. TCRdb's copy holds only in-frame clones and misses some; the assay was immunoSEQ multiplex PCR. The repertoire includes about 1.5 million clones, more than 95% of them detected once, and more than 0.9% sits in the top ten. Findings of the study overall: Only blood samples were collected, and tissue repertoires likely differ. What rarefaction showed was incomplete sorted-subset sequencing despite large depth. Naive subsets typically showed greater estimated richness than memory subsets.

This receptor was identified in a man aged 30 to 45 in good health. The sequencing input was naive CD4+ T cells sorted from blood. Subset denoted: CD45RA+ positively selected. The chain links TRBV5-4 to TRBJ2-2; tentatively, D is TRBD1 (5 bases). The CDR3 sequence is CASSLARVANTGELFF. The CDR3 region has the DNA TGTGCCAGCAGCTTGGCCAGGGTAGCGAACACCGGGGAGCTGTTTTTT.